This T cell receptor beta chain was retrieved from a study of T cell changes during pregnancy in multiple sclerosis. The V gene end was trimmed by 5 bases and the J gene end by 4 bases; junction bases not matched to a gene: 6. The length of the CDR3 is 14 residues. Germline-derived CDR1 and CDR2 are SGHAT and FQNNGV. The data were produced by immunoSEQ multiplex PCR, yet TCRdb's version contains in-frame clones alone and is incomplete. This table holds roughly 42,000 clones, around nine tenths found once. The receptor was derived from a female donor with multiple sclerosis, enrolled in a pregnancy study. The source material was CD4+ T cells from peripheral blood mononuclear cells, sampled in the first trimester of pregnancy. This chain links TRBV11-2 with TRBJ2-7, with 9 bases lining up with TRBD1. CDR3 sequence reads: CASSLTDRGYEQYF. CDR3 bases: TGTGCCAGCAGCCTAACGGACAGGGGTTACGAGCAGTACTTC.